The rows below give T cell receptor beta chains drawn from one sample of a study of blood T cells in healthy people across ages. TCRdb used MiXCR to reprocess the 5' RACE reads, holding one entry per CDR3 protein. The table includes more than 1,400,000 distinct CDR3 sequences, roughly 45% detected once. What was sequenced was blood. These receptors all stem from a woman aged 18-29 years in good health. Each CDR3 is given with its conserved first and last residue. D genes are given only for firm matches. The size of a clone is reported for some rows only, either as once, few or many, or as a class for expanded clones.

few	TRBV6-2/TRBV6-3	TRBD1	TRBJ1-5	13	TGTGCCAGCAAGGACAGGCAAGATCAGCCCCAGCATTTT	CASKDRQDQPQHF
-	TRBV11-2	TRBD1	TRBJ2-7	16	TGTGTCAGCAGCTTAGGAGGGAGCAGGGGGCGTCACGAGCAGTACTTC	CVSSLGGSRGRHEQYF
few	TRBV20-1	-	TRBJ1-5	11	TGCAGTGCCGAGGGGGGCCGGCCCCAGCATTTT	CSAEGGRPQHF
few	TRBV20-1	-	TRBJ2-3	14	TGCAGTGCTAGGGGTCGGGGGCTTCTGGATACGCAGTATTTT	CSARGRGLLDTQYF
-	TRBV20-1	-	TRBJ2-1	11	TGCAGTGCTAGTCATCTGGGCGAGCAGTTCTTC	CSASHLGEQFF
few	TRBV20-1	-	TRBJ2-3	13	TGCAGTGCTAGCGGGGCATCCACAGATACGCAGTATTTT	CSASGASTDTQYF
-	TRBV6-5	-	TRBJ1-1	13	TGTGCCAGCACTTCCAGGGGGAACACTGAAGCTTTCTTT	CASTSRGNTEAFF
-	TRBV5-1	-	TRBJ2-7	12	TGCGCCAGCAGCCCTCGGGGGTGGGAGCAGTACTTC	CASSPRGWEQYF
-	TRBV7-7	-	TRBJ2-5	14	TGTGCCAGCAGCTCAGGGGTAGTACAAGAGACCCAGTACTTC	CASSSGVVQETQYF
-	TRBV3-1	-	TRBJ2-5	15	TGTGCCAGCAGCCAAGGGCTAGTGAGGGGAGAGACCCAGTACTTC	CASSQGLVRGETQYF
many	TRBV20-1	TRBD2	TRBJ2-7	15	TGCAGTGCTAACCCCACTAGCGGGGGGGCGTACGAGCAGTACTTC	CSANPTSGGAYEQYF
-	TRBV11-2	-	TRBJ2-7	12	TGTGCCAGCAGCGCTCCTAACTACGAGCAGTACTTC	CASSAPNYEQYF
-	TRBV9	TRBD1	TRBJ2-1	17	TGTGCCAGCAGCTTAGGGTTGACAGGGGGCTCTGACAATGAGCAGTTCTTC	CASSLGLTGGSDNEQFF
-	TRBV12-3/TRBV12-4	-	TRBJ1-5	13	TGTGCCAGCAGTTTGTCGGGGTTTCAGCCCCAGCATTTT	CASSLSGFQPQHF
-	TRBV7-2	-	TRBJ2-1	16	TGTGCCAGCAGCTTAGTCCGGACTAGTGGGACAGATGAGCAGTTCTTC	CASSLVRTSGTDEQFF
-	TRBV4-1	TRBD2	TRBJ2-1	21	TGCGCCAGCAGCCAAGATGAGCGGACTAGCGGGACTCTTACCAGCTACAATGAGCAGTTCTTC	CASSQDERTSGTLTSYNEQFF
-	TRBV10-3	TRBD1	TRBJ1-1	14	TGTGCCATCAGGGGGGGACAGTTGAACACTGAAGCTTTCTTT	CAIRGGQLNTEAFF
few	TRBV20-1	TRBD2	TRBJ2-5	14	TGCAGTGCCCCGGGGGGGAGCTCTCAAGAGACCCAGTACTTC	CSAPGGSSQETQYF
-	TRBV5-1	-	TRBJ2-5	13	TGCGCCAGCAGCGTGGAAGGGGAGGAGACCCAGTACTTC	CASSVEGEETQYF
-	TRBV6-1	-	TRBJ2-7	15	TGTGCCAGCAGTGAAGTTCGGTTGAGTGGCCACGAGCAGTACTTC	CASSEVRLSGHEQYF
-	TRBV6-5	-	TRBJ1-4	14	TGTGCCAGCAGCAAGGGGGTCCCCCTTGAAAAACTGTTTTTT	CASSKGVPLEKLFF
-	TRBV20-1	-	TRBJ2-3	14	TGCAGTGCCCCCCATTGGGGTCCGCCCCCTACGCAGTATTTT	CSAPHWGPPPTQYF
few	TRBV6-1	-	TRBJ1-2	14	TGTGCCAGCACCTTGACAGACACTAACTATGGCTACACCTTC	CASTLTDTNYGYTF
-	TRBV27	-	TRBJ2-7	13	TGTGCCAGCAGCTTCACAACAGCCTACGAGCAGTACTTC	CASSFTTAYEQYF
-	TRBV7-2	-	TRBJ2-4	14	TGTGCCAGCAGCTTTGCGGGAATAGCGGCCCAGCAGTACTTC	CASSFAGIAAQQYF
-	TRBV10-3	TRBD2	TRBJ2-3	18	TGTGCCATCAGTGCCGGACTAGCGGGAGGCACCGTCACAGATACGCAGTATTTT	CAISAGLAGGTVTDTQYF
-	TRBV6-5	TRBD2	TRBJ2-2	17	TGTGCCAGCAGTTACTCCGGGACGTCCCGGGGGGCCGGGGAGCTGTTTTTT	CASSYSGTSRGAGELFF
many	TRBV10-2	-	TRBJ2-5	16	TGCGCCAGCAGTGAGTCAACAGGTCCGACCGGGGAGACCCAGTACTTC	CASSESTGPTGETQYF
-	TRBV14	TRBD1	TRBJ1-2	18	TGTGCCAGCAGCGCTAGCTTTCCCGGGGACAGGGTTCACTATGGCTACACCTTC	CASSASFPGDRVHYGYTF
-	TRBV30	-	TRBJ1-2	14	TGTGCCTGGAGTGTGGAGTGGGGGTCCTACGGCTACACCTTC	CAWSVEWGSYGYTF
-	TRBV12-3/TRBV12-4	-	TRBJ2-3	16	TGTGCCAGCAGTTTTGGGGGCTCGTGGGGCACAGATACGCAGTATTTT	CASSFGGSWGTDTQYF
-	TRBV21-1	-	TRBJ2-7	15	TGTGCCAGCAGCAAAAGACTAGCGGGGGTGAATGAGCAGTACTTC	CASSKRLAGVNEQYF
-	TRBV30	-	TRBJ2-1	11	TGTGCCTGGAGCCAAGGGGATGAGCAGTTCTTC	CAWSQGDEQFF
-	TRBV5-1	TRBD2	TRBJ2-1	16	TGCACCAGCAGCCTGGAACGGGGGGTAGTGCACAATGAGCAGTTCTTC	CTSSLERGVVHNEQFF
-	TRBV30	-	TRBJ1-5	13	TGTGCCTGGAGTGTCCAGCAGGGCCAGCCCCAGCATTTT	CAWSVQQGQPQHF
few	TRBV5-6	-	TRBJ2-7	15	TGTGCCAGCAGCTTAAAGGGGATCGTCTCCTACGAGCAGTACTTC	CASSLKGIVSYEQYF
few	TRBV7-8	-	TRBJ2-1	16	TGTGCCAGCAGCCCCCGTGTGGGGTCGTCCTACAATGAGCAGTTCTTC	CASSPRVGSSYNEQFF